This T cell receptor beta chain was found in a study of STAT5B mutations in CD4+ large granular lymphocyte leukemia. The CDR3 spans 14 residues. Germline V gene sequence: CDR1 SGHAT, CDR2 FQNNGV. V lost 2 bases to trimming and J lost 2 bases, with 7 bases between them. Findings and limits, study-wide: TRBV06-family usage was enriched in top patient clones (8/27) versus controls (2/35). Main leukemic clonotypes were patient-specific, but roughly 26% appeared at low frequency elsewhere.

To note about this clone: The target antigen is unknown.

Authors' analysis steps: The detection floor for productive clonotype frequency was 2.59 x 10-5. This table comes from immunoSEQ multiplex PCR, and its TCRdb copy is limited to in-frame clones, with some not included. V and J calls plus clone size are reproduced from that table; the DNA served to infer D and trimming. The sample shows 30,000 to 40,000 clones, roughly 88% of them seen only once. The source material was CD4+ T cells from blood buffy coats. The origin of this receptor is a human donor in good health. The rearrangement links TRBV11-2 to TRBJ2-1, with a possible D match to TRBD1 (6 bases). The CDR3 nucleotides are TGTGCCAGCAGCTTAAGGACAGCCTACAATGAGCAGTTCTTC. This gives the protein CASSLRTAYNEQFF.